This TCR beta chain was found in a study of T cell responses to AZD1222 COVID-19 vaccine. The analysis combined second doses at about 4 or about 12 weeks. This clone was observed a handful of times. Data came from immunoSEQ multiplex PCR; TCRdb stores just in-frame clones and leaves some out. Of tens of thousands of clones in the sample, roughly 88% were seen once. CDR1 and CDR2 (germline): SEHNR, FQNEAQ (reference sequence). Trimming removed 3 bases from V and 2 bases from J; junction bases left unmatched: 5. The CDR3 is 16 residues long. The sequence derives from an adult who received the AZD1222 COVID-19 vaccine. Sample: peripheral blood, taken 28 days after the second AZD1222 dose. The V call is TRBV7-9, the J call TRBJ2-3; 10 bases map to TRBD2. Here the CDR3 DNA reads TGTGCCAGCAGCTTTGATACTAGCGGGAACACAGATACGCAGTATTTT. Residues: CASSFDTSGNTDTQYF.